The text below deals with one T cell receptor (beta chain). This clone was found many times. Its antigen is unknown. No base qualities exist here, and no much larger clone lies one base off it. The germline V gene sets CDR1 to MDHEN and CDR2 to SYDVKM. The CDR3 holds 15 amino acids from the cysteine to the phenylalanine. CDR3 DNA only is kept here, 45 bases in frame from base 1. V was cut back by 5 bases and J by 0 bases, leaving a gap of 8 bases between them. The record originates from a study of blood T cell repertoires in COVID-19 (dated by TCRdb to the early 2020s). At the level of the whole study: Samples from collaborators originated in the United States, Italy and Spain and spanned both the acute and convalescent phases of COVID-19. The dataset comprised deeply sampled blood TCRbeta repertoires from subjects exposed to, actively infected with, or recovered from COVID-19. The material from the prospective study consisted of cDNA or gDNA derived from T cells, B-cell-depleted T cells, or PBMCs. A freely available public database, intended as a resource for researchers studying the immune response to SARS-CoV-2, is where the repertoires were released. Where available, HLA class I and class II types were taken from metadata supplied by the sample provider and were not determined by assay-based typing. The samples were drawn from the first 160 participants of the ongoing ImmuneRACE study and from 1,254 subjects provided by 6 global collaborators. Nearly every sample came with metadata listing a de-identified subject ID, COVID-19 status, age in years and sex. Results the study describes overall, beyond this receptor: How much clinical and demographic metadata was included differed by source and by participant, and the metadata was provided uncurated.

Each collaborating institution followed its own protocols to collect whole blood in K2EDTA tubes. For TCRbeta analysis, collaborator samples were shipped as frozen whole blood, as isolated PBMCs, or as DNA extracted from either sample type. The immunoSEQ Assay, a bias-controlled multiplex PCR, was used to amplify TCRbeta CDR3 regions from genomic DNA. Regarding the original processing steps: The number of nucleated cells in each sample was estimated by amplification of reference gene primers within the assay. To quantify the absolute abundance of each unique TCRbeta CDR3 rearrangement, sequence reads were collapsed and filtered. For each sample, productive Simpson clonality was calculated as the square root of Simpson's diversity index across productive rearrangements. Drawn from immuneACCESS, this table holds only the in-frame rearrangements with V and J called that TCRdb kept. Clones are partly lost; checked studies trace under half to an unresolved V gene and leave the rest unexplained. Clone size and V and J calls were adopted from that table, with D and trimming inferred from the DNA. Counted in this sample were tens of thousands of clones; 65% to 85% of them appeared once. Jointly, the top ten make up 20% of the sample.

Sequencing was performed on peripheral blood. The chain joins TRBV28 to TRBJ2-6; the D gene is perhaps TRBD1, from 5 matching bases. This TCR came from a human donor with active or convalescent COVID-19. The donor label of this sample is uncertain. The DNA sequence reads TGTGCCAGCAGTAGAGACAGCTCTGGGGCCAACGTCCTGACTTTC. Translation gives CASSRDSSGANVLTF.